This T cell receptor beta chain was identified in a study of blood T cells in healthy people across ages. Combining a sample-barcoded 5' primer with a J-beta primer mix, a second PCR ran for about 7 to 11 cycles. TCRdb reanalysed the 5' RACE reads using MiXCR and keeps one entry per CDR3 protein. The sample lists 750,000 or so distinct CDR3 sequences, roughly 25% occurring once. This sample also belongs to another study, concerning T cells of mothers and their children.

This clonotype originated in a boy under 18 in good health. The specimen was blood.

The CDR3 region is CASRPTSGRGNEQFF. The CDR3 DNA sequence: TGTGCCAGCAGACCAACTAGCGGGAGAGGAAATGAGCAGTTCTTC. The rearrangement joins TRBV7-9 to TRBJ2-1, with TRBD2 identical over 11 bases. This CDR3 is 15 amino acids long. CDR1 is SEHNR, CDR2 FQNEAQ, per germline (reference sequence). Trimming removed 6 bases from V and 7 bases from J; junction bases left unmatched: 8.